Presented here are 15 T cell receptor beta chains from one specimen sequenced in a study of long-term antiretroviral therapy in people with HIV. Survey-level immunoSEQ v3.0 assays were run. Assay: immunoSEQ multiplex PCR; the TCRdb copy retains only in-frame clones and omits some. The table has 16,000 or so clones, 88% seen once. The material was unsorted PBMCs, obtained 0.7 years before starting antiretroviral therapy. Receptors were obtained from a man aged 45-65 years with HIV.

V usage is TRBV6-5 and J usage is TRBJ1-3; the D gene is possibly TRBD1 (5 bases). The V end lost 2 bases, the J end lost 0 bases, and 11 bases lay between the germline ends. CDR3 size: 16 residues. Germline V gene sequence: CDR1 MNHEY, CDR2 SVGAGI. This CDR3 is CASSYTYRSSGNTIYF. The CDR3 DNA follows: TGTGCCAGCAGTTACACTTACAGGAGCTCTGGAAACACCATATATTTT.

By sample share, this clone is medium-sized. The chain employs TRBV6-5 and TRBJ2-2; 10 bases line up with TRBD2. The CDR3 runs 16 residues. V trimming: 2 bases; J trimming: 7 bases; junction bases outside the gene matches: 7. Germline values: CDR1 MNHEY, CDR2 SVGAGI. Here the CDR3 reads CASSYSSGGAGGELFF. In DNA, the CDR3 is TGTGCCAGCAGTTACAGCAGCGGGGGGGCCGGCGGGGAGCTGTTTTTT.

A few counts support this clone. V usage is TRBV5-6 and J usage is TRBJ2-1, with D possibly being TRBD2 (5 bases). The CDR3 length is 16 residues. V was shortened by 0 bases and J by 2 bases, with 12 bases between the two germline ends. The germline CDR1 and CDR2 sequences are SGHDT and YYEEEE. As DNA, the CDR3 is TGTGCCAGCAGCTTGGGCCCCAGCGGACCCTACAATGAGCAGTTCTTC. Its translation: CASSLGPSGPYNEQFF.

The gene calls are TRBV7-8 and TRBJ2-5; D gene unclear. The germline V and J ends were trimmed by 5 bases and 5 bases, with 21 bases remaining between them. CDR1 and CDR2 from the germline V gene are SGHVS and FQNEAQ. The CDR3 loop spans 16 amino acids. The DNA for the CDR3 is TGTGCCAGCAGCAGAATACGGACGGTCGGGCGTGAGACCCAGTACTTC. It encodes CASSRIRTVGRETQYF.

The CDR3 coding sequence is TGCGCCAGCAGCTCGGCGACTAGCGGGGAGACGGCCCAGTACTTC. It specifies CASSSATSGETAQYF. V gene TRBV5-1 combines with J gene TRBJ2-5; 11 nucleotides match TRBD2. The germline CDR1 and CDR2 sequences are SGHRS and YFSETQ. The V and J ends lost 3 bases and 9 bases, in that order; junction bases with no gene match: 10. CDR3 length: 15 amino acids.

The chain combines TRBV19 with TRBJ2-7; tentative D call: TRBD2 (5 bases). The CDR3 runs 14 residues. CDR1 and CDR2 (germline): LNHDA, SQIVND (reference sequence). V dropped 5 bases and J dropped 2 bases, with 13 bases sitting between them. In DNA form, the CDR3 reads TGTGCCAGTAGTCAGAGGGTCAGAGCCTACGAGCAGTACTTC. It yields the protein CASSQRVRAYEQYF. The variable domain in full, with the rest retrieved from reference TRBV19 and TRBJ2-7, is DGGITQSPKYLFRKEGQNVTLSCEQNLNHDAMYWYRQDPGQGLRLIYYSQIVNDFQKGDIAEGYSVSREKKESFPLTVTSAQKNPTAFYLCASSQRVRAYEQYFGPGTRLTVT.

The V and J genes are TRBV5-1 and TRBJ2-3; D gene uncertain. There are 14 residues in the CDR3. Germline CDR1 is SGHRS and CDR2 is YFSETQ. Trimming left V 0 bases short and J 1 base short, with 6 bases between. CDR3 sequence: CASSLGTGTDTQYF. In DNA form, the CDR3 reads TGCGCCAGCAGCTTGGGGACGGGCACAGATACGCAGTATTTT.

In this sample, this clone turned up a few times. The rearrangement joins TRBV7-9 to TRBJ2-7, with 7 bases matching TRBD2. The CDR3 runs 14 residues. Trimming removed 3 bases from V and 1 base from J; junction bases left unmatched: 3. CDR1 is SEHNR, CDR2 FQNEAQ, per germline (reference sequence). The DNA for the CDR3 is TGTGCCAGCAGCTTCACTAGCGCATCCTACGAGCAGTACTTC. It specifies CASSFTSASYEQYF.

The sample holds one count of this clone. The rearrangement joins TRBV5-4 to TRBJ1-3; 7 bases agree with TRBD1. CDR1 SGHNT and CDR2 YYREEE come from the germline V gene (reference sequence). CDR3 length: 15 residues. Germline trimming cut 3 bases from V and 0 bases from J; bases unmatched to any gene: 3. This CDR3 reads CASSWEGASGNTIYF. The CDR3 DNA reads TGTGCCAGCAGCTGGGAGGGGGCCTCTGGAAACACCATATATTTT.

This chain uses TRBV29-1 with TRBJ2-3; TRBD1 or TRBD2 may be the D gene (5 bases each). CDR3 length: 16 amino acids. Per the germline V gene, CDR1 is SQVTM and CDR2 is ANQGSEA. With 6 bases removed from V and 0 bases from J, the gap between germline ends came to 19 bases. The CDR3 nucleotides read TGCAGCGTGAGCCTGAGTGGGACGGCTAGCACAGATACGCAGTATTTT. It codes for CSVSLSGTASTDTQYF.

In its sample, this clone was seen a few times. The chain carries TRBV5-5 and TRBJ2-2; D remains unclear. This CDR3 spans 15 amino acids. CDR1 and CDR2 from the germline V gene are SGHKS and YYEKEE (reference sequence). V was pared by 0 bases and J by 0 bases, with 6 bases between. In nucleotides, the CDR3 is TGTGCCAGCAGCTTGGCGCACGCGAACACCGGGGAGCTGTTTTTT. Translated, it gives CASSLAHANTGELFF.

The V and J genes are TRBV9 and TRBJ2-3; 9 nucleotides line up with TRBD2. This CDR3 is built from 16 residues. Trimming removed 0 bases from V and 5 bases from J; junction bases left unmatched: 7. Per the germline V gene, CDR1 is SGDLS and CDR2 is YYNGEE. The CDR3, as DNA: TGTGCCAGCAGCGTAGGACGCGGGGGGGCGGGAGATACGCAGTATTTT. Encoded protein: CASSVGRGGAGDTQYF.

The J gene is TRBJ2-1, the V gene TRBV19; 10 nucleotides line up with TRBD1. The CDR3 is 14 amino acids. Trimming at V came to 8 bases and at J to 8 bases, leaving 9 bases not matched to a gene. Per the germline V gene, CDR1 is LNHDA and CDR2 is SQIVND (reference sequence). In DNA form, the CDR3 reads TGTGCCAGTTCCGACAGGGGGCATGTCTATGAGCAGTTCTTC. It is translated as CASSDRGHVYEQFF.

The CDR3 nucleotides read TGCGCCAGCAGCCAGGAAGGTCCGGGACAGGGCAGAGAGCAGTACTTC. Its protein product is CASSQEGPGQGREQYF. V gene TRBV4-1 combines with J gene TRBJ2-7, with 9 bases matching TRBD1. This CDR3 has 16 residues. Germline CDR1 reads MGHRA; CDR2 reads YSYEKL. Trimming removed 3 bases from V and 7 bases from J; junction bases left unmatched: 13.

The chain uses TRBV7-8 and TRBJ1-1; 9 bases fit TRBD1. Germline CDR1 SGHVS, CDR2 FQNEAQ. The CDR3 loop spans 15 amino acids. The trim removed 1 base at V and 4 bases at J, leaving 4 bases unmatched. The CDR3 spells CASSLGDRAATEAFF. The CDR3 nucleotides read TGTGCCAGCAGCTTAGGGGACAGGGCGGCCACTGAAGCTTTCTTT.